This T cell receptor beta chain was found in a study of T cell changes during pregnancy in multiple sclerosis. CDR1 is SGDLS and CDR2 is YYNGEE in the germline V gene. CDR3 size: 12 residues. Trimming removed 2 bases from V and 9 bases from J, with 11 bases in between. The assay was immunoSEQ multiplex PCR, and TCRdb's table has in-frame clones only and misses some. The sample lists about 48,000 clones, 80% to 95% seen once, with 0.45% to 0.5% in the top ten. This sequence was found in a female donor with multiple sclerosis, enrolled in a pregnancy study. The chain has TRBV9 and TRBJ1-1; perhaps TRBD1 as D (6 bases). The specimen was CD4+ T cells from peripheral blood mononuclear cells, collected in the third trimester of pregnancy. The CDR3 here is CASSVMGGQAFF. For the CDR3, the DNA is TGTGCCAGCAGCGTTATGGGGGGGCAAGCTTTCTTT.